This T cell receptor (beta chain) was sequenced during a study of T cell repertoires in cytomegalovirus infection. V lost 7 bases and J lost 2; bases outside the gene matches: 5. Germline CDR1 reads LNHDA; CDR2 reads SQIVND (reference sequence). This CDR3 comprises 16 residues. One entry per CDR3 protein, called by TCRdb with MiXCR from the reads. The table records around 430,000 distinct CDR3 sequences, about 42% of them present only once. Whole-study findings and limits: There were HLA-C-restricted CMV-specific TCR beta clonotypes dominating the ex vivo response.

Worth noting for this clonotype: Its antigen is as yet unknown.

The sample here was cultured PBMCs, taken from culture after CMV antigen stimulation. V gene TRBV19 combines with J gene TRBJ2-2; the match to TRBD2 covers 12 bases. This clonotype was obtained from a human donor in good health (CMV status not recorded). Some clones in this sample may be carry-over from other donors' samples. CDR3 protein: CASIPSGRGNTGELFF. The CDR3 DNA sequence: TGTGCCAGTATCCCTAGCGGGAGGGGAAACACCGGGGAGCTGTTTTTT.